Described below is a single T cell receptor (beta chain) sequence and its context. Authors' processing steps: By means of reference gene primer amplification, nucleated cell counts were estimated. Here immunoSEQ multiplex PCR was the method, and the copy in TCRdb shows in-frame clones only, minus some. Clone size and V and J calls were adopted from that table, with D and trimming inferred from the DNA. The sample lists 250,000 to 350,000 clones, around 90% occurring once. Germline CDR1 reads KGHDR; CDR2 reads SFDVKD. The V gene lost 3 bases and the J gene lost 3 bases, with 7 bases spanning the gap. The CDR3 totals 13 residues. This entry is derived from a study of blood T cell repertoires in COVID-19.

The source material was peripheral blood. V and J are TRBV24-1 and TRBJ1-1; D is unresolved. The receptor was derived from a woman in her thirties with COVID-19, enrolled during active disease. DNA for the CDR3: TGTGCCACCAGTGATCTCCTGTACACTGAAGCTTTCTTT. This gives the protein CATSDLLYTEAFF.